This is a list of T cell receptor beta chains from one sample in a study of blood T cells in healthy people across ages. TCRdb re-analysed the 5' RACE reads in MiXCR, keeping a single row per CDR3 protein. This sample has more than 650,000 distinct CDR3 sequences, with approximately 21% found just once. The sequencing sample was made of blood. The source is a man between 65 and 85 years old in good health. The CDR3 runs from the conserved cysteine through the conserved F or W. D genes are given only for firm matches. Only part of the rows carry a size: once, few, many, or a class if the clone is expanded.

>-|TRBV14|TRBJ2-3|TRBD2
TGTGCCAGCAGCCAATTACTAGCGGGAGTGGGTACGCAGTATTTT
CASSQLLAGVGTQYF
>few|TRBV20-1|TRBJ2-3|TRBD2
TGCAGTGCTAATCTAGCGGGGGCTTTTCTCACAGATACGCAGTATTTT
CSANLAGAFLTDTQYF
>-|TRBV5-1|TRBJ1-2|-
TGCGCCAGCAGCTTGGGTGGCGGGGGCGCATTGTATGGCTACACCTTC
CASSLGGGGALYGYTF
>-|TRBV20-1|TRBJ2-3|-
TGCAGTGCTAGAATGGGAGGCACAGATACGCAGTATTTT
CSARMGGTDTQYF
>-|TRBV28|TRBJ2-5|-
TGTGCCAGCAGTTTGAGCCCCTCGTTGGGGGAGACCCAGTACTTC
CASSLSPSLGETQYF
>-|TRBV20-1|TRBJ1-2|-
TGCAGTGCAACGCCGGCACGCTCCTTCTATGGCTACACCTTC
CSATPARSFYGYTF
>few|TRBV6-1|TRBJ2-5|TRBD1
TGTGCCAGCAATGAAGGGGGACAGGAAAACCCTGAGCAGTACTTC
CASNEGGQENPEQYF
>-|TRBV29-1|TRBJ1-2|-
TGCAGCGTTGCAGCCAGGGGTGGCTACACCTTC
CSVAARGGYTF
>few|TRBV7-3|TRBJ2-6|-
TGTGCCAGCAGCCCAGTAGTCTCTGGGGCCAACGTCCTGACTTTC
CASSPVVSGANVLTF
>few|TRBV20-1|TRBJ2-7|-
TGCAGTGCGTTTGTTGACGGGAGCCCCTACGAGCAGTACTTC
CSAFVDGSPYEQYF
>few|TRBV5-1|TRBJ1-2|TRBD1
TGCGCCAGCAGCTTGCAGGGGGTCTCTGTTAACTATGGCTACACCTTC
CASSLQGVSVNYGYTF
>-|TRBV10-3|TRBJ1-2|TRBD1
TGTGCCATCAGCCCCTGGGAGGGGGCCATAGGCTACACCTTC
CAISPWEGAIGYTF
>few|TRBV5-1|TRBJ2-3|-
TGCGCCAGCAGCTCCGGAGTGGTACATCTGACTGGCACAGATACGCAGTATTTT
CASSSGVVHLTGTDTQYF
>many|TRBV12-3/TRBV12-4|TRBJ2-1|-
TGTGCCAGCAGTCTCGGGCCCTACAATGAGCAGTTCTTC
CASSLGPYNEQFF
>many|TRBV10-3|TRBJ2-7|TRBD1
TGTGCCATCAGCCGGGACAGACTATTATACGAGCAGTACTTC
CAISRDRLLYEQYF
>-|TRBV4-1|TRBJ1-1|-
TGCGCCAGCAGCCAAGTGAGTACAGTGAACACTGAAGCTTTCTTT
CASSQVSTVNTEAFF
>-|TRBV5-1|TRBJ2-1|TRBD2
TGCGCCAGCAGCTCCCTTGTTAGCGGGAGGGTAAATGAGCAGTTCTTC
CASSSLVSGRVNEQFF
>-|TRBV29-1|TRBJ1-2|-
TGCAGCGTTGATGATGGAGTTTATGGCTACACCTTC
CSVDDGVYGYTF
>-|TRBV3-1|TRBJ2-1|-
TGTGCCAGCAGCCAAGCAAGGGGGTCTTGGCAAAATCGGCAGTTCTTC
CASSQARGSWQNRQFF
>few|TRBV7-2|TRBJ1-3|TRBD1
TGTGCCAGCAGCCTCCACAGGGGGCCTGGAAACACCATATATTTT
CASSLHRGPGNTIYF
>once|TRBV30|TRBJ1-2|TRBD1
TGTGCCTGGAGTCCTCCTGACAGGGGTCGATCAACTTATGGCTACACCTTC
CAWSPPDRGRSTYGYTF
>-|TRBV5-1|TRBJ2-1|-
TGCGCCAGCAGCTCGAACCCACGGGCTGGCTCCTACAATGAGCAGTTCTTC
CASSSNPRAGSYNEQFF
>many|TRBV29-1|TRBJ2-3|-
TGCAGCGTTGAGAGTGGGGGGACCACAGATACGCAGTATTTT
CSVESGGTTDTQYF
>-|TRBV20-1|TRBJ2-7|-
TGCAGTGTTACGCAGACCTATTACGAGCAGTACTTC
CSVTQTYYEQYF
>few|TRBV24-1|TRBJ2-4|TRBD1
TGTGCCACCAGTGATTTTTCCCCGGGACAGGCATTAAACATTCAGTACTTC
CATSDFSPGQALNIQYF
>-|TRBV10-3|TRBJ2-4|TRBD1
TGTGCCATCAGTTCCGGGACAGGGGGCATGGAGACCAAAAACATTCAGTACTTC
CAISSGTGGMETKNIQYF
>-|TRBV28|TRBJ2-5|TRBD1
TGTGCCAGCAGTCCCTTACAGGGGGCCCGCGAGACCCAGTACTTC
CASSPLQGARETQYF
>few|TRBV10-2|TRBJ1-1|-
TGCGCCAGTAGTGTTAGGGGAGTGAACACTGAGGCTTTCTTT
CASSVRGVNTEAFF
>-|TRBV7-2|TRBJ2-3|TRBD1
TGTACCAGCAGCCCGCCCCGACAGGGGTTAACAGATACGCAGTATTTT
CTSSPPRQGLTDTQYF
>few|TRBV20-1|TRBJ1-1|TRBD1
TGCAGTGCTTTCAGGGGGCGTACCACTGAAGCTTTCTTT
CSAFRGRTTEAFF
>few|TRBV11-3|TRBJ1-1|-
TGTGCCAGCAGCTTATTACAGGCGAACACTGAAGCTTTCTTT
CASSLLQANTEAFF
>once|TRBV20-1|TRBJ2-1|TRBD2
TGCAGTGCTCCAACTAGCGGGAGTCGGTTCTACAATGAGCAGTTCTTC
CSAPTSGSRFYNEQFF
>-|TRBV12-3/TRBV12-4|TRBJ2-1|TRBD2
TGTGCCAGCAGCCCCTATAGCGGGGGGGCGGTCGATGAGCAGTTCTTC
CASSPYSGGAVDEQFF
>few|TRBV20-1|TRBJ2-3|TRBD2
TGCAGTGCTGCGCTGACTAGCGGGATGATGGATACGCAGTATTTT
CSAALTSGMMDTQYF
>few|TRBV20-1|TRBJ2-3|-
TGCAGTGCTAGAGATAGGGCGGGACCTACTGGAGATACGCAGTATTTT
CSARDRAGPTGDTQYF
>-|TRBV20-1|TRBJ2-1|TRBD2
TGCAGTGCTAGAGTCGCCCCGACTAGCGGGCTTCGCAAGAATGAGCAGTTCTTC
CSARVAPTSGLRKNEQFF
>-|TRBV6-5|TRBJ2-5|-
TGTGCCAGCAGTTACGGCCAGGGACGGAGAGAGACCCAGTACTTC
CASSYGQGRRETQYF
>few|TRBV5-1|TRBJ1-5|TRBD1
TGCGCCAGCAGCTTGGGCGGGACAGGGAGCAATCAGCCCCAGCATTTT
CASSLGGTGSNQPQHF
>-|TRBV23-1|TRBJ2-7|TRBD1
TGCGCCAGCAGTCAAAATGACAGGGGTTACGAGCAGTACTTC
CASSQNDRGYEQYF
>few|TRBV27|TRBJ2-4|TRBD1
TGTGCCAGCAGTTTCCGGACAGGGGGGATCCTTGGCAACATTCAGTACTTC
CASSFRTGGILGNIQYF
>-|TRBV9|TRBJ1-3|-
TGTGCCAGCAGCGAGGCCCCAAGAGCTGGTGGAAACACCATATATTTT
CASSEAPRAGGNTIYF
>-|TRBV29-1|TRBJ2-2|TRBD1
TGCAGCGGGGGACAGGACGACACCGGGGAGCTGTTTTTT
CSGGQDDTGELFF
>few|TRBV28|TRBJ2-3|-
TGTGCCAGCGGCCAAACAGGGTACAACACAGATACGCAGTATTTT
CASGQTGYNTDTQYF
>-|TRBV5-4|TRBJ1-1|TRBD1
TGTGCCAGCAGCTTGGAGGCAGGGGGCGCGTACACTGAAGCTTTCTTT
CASSLEAGGAYTEAFF
>-|TRBV12-3/TRBV12-4|TRBJ1-5|-
TGTGCCAGCAGTACCACGGGGCAGCCCCAGCATTTT
CASSTTGQPQHF
>-|TRBV20-1|TRBJ1-4|-
TGCAGTGCTAGAGGGTCCGCGAATGAAAAACTGTTTTTT
CSARGSANEKLFF
>-|TRBV28|TRBJ1-1|-
TGTGCCAGCAGTCCCAGGGTCACTGAAGCTTTCTTT
CASSPRVTEAFF
>-|TRBV29-1|TRBJ2-5|-
TGCAGCGTTGAAGGCGGGCTAGCTAAAGAGACCCAGTACTTC
CSVEGGLAKETQYF
>-|TRBV27|TRBJ1-1|-
TGTGCCAGCAGTTTGGGGACGGGACACCTGAACACTGAAGCTTTCTTT
CASSLGTGHLNTEAFF
>-|TRBV12-3/TRBV12-4|TRBJ2-3|TRBD1
TGTGCCAGCACCCCGGGACAGGTCCTGAGCACAGATACGCAGTATTTT
CASTPGQVLSTDTQYF